The subject of this entry is one T cell receptor beta chain. Its antigen is unknown. The source of the sample is a study of CD8 T cells in ankylosing spondylitis. Study-wide findings and caveats: Characteristic of ankylosing spondylitis blood, it appeared, was a TCR beta motif comprising several highly homologous variants. Clones tied to disease were said to be significantly enriched in matched ankylosing spondylitis synovial fluid.

MiXCR was run by TCRdb on the 5' RACE reads, yielding one entry per CDR3 protein. The profile covers around 540,000 distinct CDR3 sequences, with approximately 11% appearing a single time and over 6.5% taken by the ten largest. Germline V gene sequence: CDR1 DFQATT, CDR2 SNEGSKA (reference sequence). The CDR3 has 13 residues. Trimming removed 7 bases at V and 2 bases at J, with 13 bases between. This TCR derives from a male donor with ankylosing spondylitis. Material: blood, either unsorted or a sorted T cell fraction (not recorded which). This sequence joins TRBV20-1 and TRBJ2-3, with TRBD2 as a possible D gene (5 bases). As DNA, the CDR3 is TGCAGTGGGAGCGGCGGGTACACAGATACGCAGTATTTT. Encoded protein: CSGSGGYTDTQYF.